A single sample is the source of the 21 T cell receptor beta chains below, sequenced in a study of blood T cells in healthy people across ages. Next came a second PCR, run for about 7 to 12 cycles, which used a sample-barcoded 5' primer along with a J-beta primer mix. TCRdb reprocessed the 5' RACE reads with MiXCR, giving one entry per CDR3 protein. This table has approximately 690,000 distinct CDR3 sequences, roughly 58% appearing once. Sequencing was done on a sample of blood. These receptors were collected from a man aged 55 to 69 in good health.

This clonotype has just one count. This chain connects TRBV9 to TRBJ2-7, with a tentative D call TRBD2 (6 bases). Germline CDR1 and CDR2: SGDLS and YYNGEE. V lost 0 bases, J lost 0 bases, and 13 bases lay in between. CDR3 length: 16 residues. This CDR3 reads CASSVGSSASSYEQYF. CDR3 nucleotides: TGTGCCAGCAGCGTAGGGTCTAGCGCCAGCTCCTACGAGCAGTACTTC. The full variable domain, completed using reference TRBV9 and TRBJ2-7, is DSGVTQTPKHLITATGQRVTLRCSPRSGDLSVYWYQQSLDQGLQFLIQYYNGEERAKGNILERFSAQQFPDLHSELNLSSLELGDSALYFCASSVGSSASSYEQYFGPGTRLTVT.

V and J are TRBV20-1 and TRBJ1-2; 7 bases are shared with TRBD1. This CDR3 has 15 amino acids. Germline V lookup: CDR1 DFQATT, CDR2 SNEGSKA (reference sequence). J gave up 3 bases and V 3 bases, and 10 bases lay outside the gene matches. The CDR3 nucleotides read TGCAGTGCTAGTCCGGACAGGAACGAGGACTATGGCTACACCTTC. Translation gives CSASPDRNEDYGYTF.

This clonotype occurred a few times. The chain links TRBV4-1 to TRBJ1-2; 9 bases are a match to TRBD1. This CDR3 is 15 amino acids long. After removal of 1 base from V and 1 base from J, the junction contained 1 base not matched to a gene. Germline CDR1 is MGHRA and CDR2 is YSYEKL. The CDR3 DNA reads as TGCGCCAGCAGCCAAGGACAGGGGGTTAACTATGGCTACACCTTC. Its translation is CASSQGQGVNYGYTF.

This clonotype was observed a handful of times. The rearrangement links TRBV29-1 to TRBJ2-1, with 7 bases identical to TRBD1. Looked up from germline, CDR1 is SQVTM and CDR2 is ANQGSEA. The CDR3 totals 12 residues. In DNA, the CDR3 is TGCGGAGGAGGACAGGACTACAATGAGCAGTTCTTC. This codes for CGGGQDYNEQFF.

V usage is TRBV29-1 and J usage is TRBJ2-7; no definite D call. The DNA matches TRBJ2-5 better at its end, which makes the J call doubtful. The CDR3 sequence is 10 residues long. Germline V CDR1 and CDR2: SQVTM, ANQGSEA. CDR3: CSVVMVTQYF. In DNA form, the CDR3 reads TGCAGCGTCGTCATGGTGACCCAGTACTTC.

The V and J genes are TRBV11-2 and TRBJ2-5; 12 bases align to TRBD1. Germline V gene lookup returns CDR1 SGHAT and CDR2 FQNNGV. This CDR3 spans 18 amino acids. V trimming: 4 bases; J trimming: 2 bases; junction bases outside the gene matches: 11. The CDR3 coding sequence is TGTGCCAGCAGCTCCCCGGGACAGGGGGCGGGGGCTCAAGAGACCCAGTACTTC. This encodes CASSSPGQGAGAQETQYF.

V usage is TRBV20-1 and J usage is TRBJ2-7; the match to TRBD1 covers 9 bases. This CDR3 is built from 16 residues. J gave up 3 bases and V 2 bases, and 11 bases lay outside the gene matches. In germline, CDR1 is DFQATT, CDR2 SNEGSKA (reference sequence). CDR3 sequence: CSARPKRGQGFYEQYF. The CDR3 nucleotides are TGCAGTGCTAGACCTAAGAGGGGACAGGGCTTCTACGAGCAGTACTTC.

This clonotype was detected only once. The rearrangement joins TRBV6-6 to TRBJ1-1, with D possibly being TRBD1 (5 bases). CDR1 is MNHNY and CDR2 is SVGAGI in the germline V gene (reference sequence). This CDR3 has 12 amino acids. V lost 5 bases, J lost 6 bases, and 10 bases lay in between. Here the CDR3 reads CASSAGRAEAFF. The DNA of the CDR3 is TGTGCCAGCAGTGCGGGACGTGCTGAAGCTTTCTTT.

This clonotype was detected a few times. For the CDR3, the DNA is TGTGCCAGCAGCCCCCCTAGGGGGGGGATGGAGACCCAGTACTTC. This translates into CASSPPRGGMETQYF. The V and J genes are TRBV9 and TRBJ2-5; D possibly corresponds to TRBD2 (7 bases). Trimming pared 4 bases from V and 5 bases from J, leaving 18 bases between. This CDR3 contains 15 residues. Germline CDR1 is SGDLS and CDR2 is YYNGEE.

The sample holds a few counts of this clonotype. V and J are TRBV19 and TRBJ1-2; TRBD1 is a possible D gene (5 bases). The CDR3 is 13 amino acids. The germline V gene has CDR1 LNHDA and CDR2 SQIVND (reference sequence). Trimming shortened V by 3 bases and J by 7 bases, and 12 bases separated the two germline ends. The CDR3 region is CASSMGQDTGYTF. The CDR3, as DNA: TGTGCCAGTAGTATGGGGCAGGATACTGGCTACACCTTC.

The chain combines TRBV12-3 or TRBV12-4 with TRBJ2-3; TRBD2 aligns across 14 bases. Losses at the gene ends were 11 bases for V and 7 bases for J; bases not matched to a gene: 8. The CDR3 covers 14 residues. The CDR3 protein is CASRTSGGPYTQYF. The DNA for the CDR3 is TGTGCCTCCCGGACTAGCGGGGGGCCGTATACGCAGTATTTT.

In DNA form, the CDR3 reads TGCAGTGCTAGAGGTCCCGGGGGAAGGGGTGGAAACACCATATATTTT. The encoded protein is CSARGPGGRGGNTIYF. The chain couples TRBV20-1 to TRBJ1-3; maybe TRBD1 (5 bases). CDR3 length equals 16 residues. Trimming pared 1 base from V and 3 bases from J, leaving 16 bases between. The V gene's germline CDR1 is DFQATT and CDR2 SNEGSKA (reference sequence).

A few counts support this clonotype. The rearrangement uses TRBV27 and TRBJ1-5, with D perhaps matching TRBD1 (5 bases). CDR3 length: 15 amino acids. Germline values: CDR1 MNHEY, CDR2 SMNVEV (reference sequence). Trimming removed 2 bases from V and 3 bases from J, with 11 bases in between. CDR3 in amino acids: CASSLPDSNNQPQHF. Written as DNA, the CDR3 is TGTGCCAGCAGTTTACCTGACAGCAACAATCAGCCCCAGCATTTT.

The rearrangement uses TRBV12-3 or TRBV12-4 and TRBJ2-3; D gene ambiguous. This CDR3 has 12 residues. V dropped 2 bases and J dropped 8 bases, with 8 bases sitting between them. CDR3 bases: TGTGCCAGCAGTTTACCTGGTAGTACGCAGTATTTT. Translation: CASSLPGSTQYF.

In its sample, this clonotype was seen a few times. V and J are TRBV3-1 and TRBJ2-5; possible D gene TRBD2, 6 bases. With 1 base removed from V and 3 bases from J, the gap between germline ends came to 9 bases. Looked up from germline, CDR1 is LGHDT and CDR2 is YNNKEL (reference sequence). The length of the CDR3 is 14 residues. CDR3 sequence (DNA): TGTGCCAGCAGCCAAGGGGGACTGGAAGAGACCCAGTACTTC. Its protein is CASSQGGLEETQYF.

This chain links TRBV9 with TRBJ2-1, with TRBD2 as a possible D gene (6 bases). Germline CDR1 is SGDLS and CDR2 is YYNGEE. This CDR3 has 15 residues. Trimming cost V 2 bases and J 2 bases, with 11 bases left between them. CDR3 sequence: CASSVGGSAYNEQFF. The CDR3 nucleotides read TGTGCCAGCAGCGTTGGAGGGTCGGCCTACAATGAGCAGTTCTTC. The variable domain in full, with the rest retrieved from reference TRBV9 and TRBJ2-1, is DSGVTQTPKHLITATGQRVTLRCSPRSGDLSVYWYQQSLDQGLQFLIQYYNGEERAKGNILERFSAQQFPDLHSELNLSSLELGDSALYFCASSVGGSAYNEQFFGPGTRLTVL.

The chain joins TRBV5-1 to TRBJ1-4; D possibly corresponds to TRBD1 (6 bases). This CDR3 has 15 residues. Trimming pared 2 bases from V and 8 bases from J, leaving 16 bases between. The germline CDR1 and CDR2 sequences are SGHRS and YFSETQ. As DNA, the CDR3 is TGCGCCAGCAGCTTACTCGGGGGCCTTAACGAAAAACTGTTTTTT. It encodes CASSLLGGLNEKLFF.

The genes are TRBV4-2 and TRBJ2-1; the match to TRBD2 covers 15 bases. J gave up 1 base and V 0 bases, and 4 bases lay outside the gene matches. CDR1 is LGHNA, CDR2 YNFKEQ, per germline. CDR3 length: 19 residues. Here the CDR3 DNA reads TGTGCCAGCAGCCAAGATTGGACTAGCGGGGGGGCGTCCTACAATGAGCAGTTCTTC. This sequence encodes CASSQDWTSGGASYNEQFF.

This rearrangement joins TRBV3-1 to TRBJ1-2; TRBD1 agrees at 8 bases. The CDR3 spans 14 residues. The trim removed 9 bases at V and 4 bases at J, leaving 10 bases unmatched. CDR1 and CDR2 from the germline V gene are LGHDT and YNNKEL (reference sequence). The chain's CDR3 is CASTTGGMGYGYTF. CDR3 DNA: TGTGCCAGTACAACAGGGGGGATGGGCTATGGCTACACCTTC.

The count of this clonotype is one. The CDR3, as DNA: TGTGCCAGCAGCCAAGACGGTTGGGCGGACTATGGCTACACCTTC. Amino acids: CASSQDGWADYGYTF. The chain has TRBV14 and TRBJ1-2; D remains ambiguous. Germline CDR1 SGHDN, CDR2 FVKESK. This CDR3 has 15 amino acids. Trimming pared 0 bases from V and 3 bases from J, leaving 11 bases between. The full variable domain, in which reference TRBV14 and TRBJ1-2 provide the parts outside the CDR3, is EAGVTQFPSHSVIEKGQTVTLRCDPISGHDNLYWYRRVMGKEIKFLLHFVKESKQDESGMPNNRFLAERTGGTYSTLKVQPAELEDSGVYFCASSQDGWADYGYTFGSGTRLTVV.

V and J are TRBV20-1 and TRBJ2-7; TRBD1 aligns across 7 bases. Trimming took 6 bases from V and 3 from J; bases not matched to a gene: 11. CDR3 length: 14 amino acids. Germline V gives CDR1 DFQATT, CDR2 SNEGSKA (reference sequence). Here the CDR3 DNA reads TGCAGTGCCTCAATCGGACAGGCTGACTACGAGCAGTACTTC. Translation: CSASIGQADYEQYF.